Below, 29 T cell receptor beta chains from the same sample are listed, as sequenced in a study of blood T cells in healthy people across ages (dated by TCRdb to between 2014 and 2016). The library was obtained by 5' RACE. Sequencer: Illumina HiSeq 2500. A second PCR of roughly 7 to 12 cycles was performed with a sample-barcoded 5' primer and a J-beta primer mix. TCRdb handled the public reads itself, with Q25 trimming in fastp and clone calling in MiXCR, and kept productive beta chains. Under each unique CDR3 protein, matching rows form one entry showing the most common genes and DNA. The sample records some 1.5 million distinct CDR3 sequences, approximately 30% of which are singletons. The ten most abundant clones make up 7.7% of the sample. The sequenced sample was blood. These receptor sequences come from a woman in her twenties or thirties in good health.

The rearrangement links TRBV7-9 to TRBJ1-1; D is perhaps TRBD1 (5 bases). V lost 5 bases to trimming and J lost 5 bases, with 12 bases between them. The CDR3 extends over 13 amino acids. In germline, CDR1 is SEHNR, CDR2 FQNEAQ (reference sequence). CDR3 amino acids: CASSDGHRTEAFF. The DNA for the CDR3 is TGTGCCAGCAGCGATGGACACCGGACTGAAGCTTTCTTT.

The chain has TRBV5-1 and TRBJ1-1; D gene unclear. Trimming removed 3 bases at V and 1 base at J, with 13 bases between. The V gene's germline CDR1 is SGHRS and CDR2 YFSETQ. The CDR3 is 15 amino acids. The CDR3 region has the DNA TGCGCCAGCAGCTCGGAGGGATTCCAGAACACTGAAGCTTTCTTT. Its translation is CASSSEGFQNTEAFF.

This clonotype was seen a handful of times. The rearrangement joins TRBV6-1 to TRBJ2-7, with 10 bases that match TRBD1. V shed 8 bases and J 0 bases; nucleotides not matched to a gene: 7. Germline CDR1 MNHNS, CDR2 SASEGT. The CDR3 consists of 15 residues. The CDR3 spells CASCSGQGPSYEQYF. CDR3 DNA: TGTGCCAGCTGTTCGGGACAGGGGCCCTCCTACGAGCAGTACTTC.

V is TRBV27 and J is TRBJ1-1; 8 bases are a match to TRBD1. The CDR3 contains 15 residues. Trimming at V came to 2 bases and at J to 1 base, leaving 3 bases not matched to a gene. Per the germline V gene, CDR1 is MNHEY and CDR2 is SMNVEV (reference sequence). The CDR3 reads CASSLRQGKNTEAFF. Written as DNA, the CDR3 is TGTGCCAGCAGTTTAAGACAGGGGAAGAACACTGAAGCTTTCTTT.

This clonotype was recorded a few times. The chain links TRBV12-3 or TRBV12-4 to TRBJ2-2, with D perhaps being TRBD1 or TRBD2 (5 bases each). The V gene lost 10 bases and the J gene lost 2 bases, with 23 bases spanning the gap. The CDR3 is made up of 17 amino acids. The DNA for the CDR3 is TGTGCCAACACTCGGGGCGGGTCTGCACCAAACACCGGGGAGCTGTTTTTT. This sequence encodes CANTRGGSAPNTGELFF.

This clonotype has more than one count but fewer than ten. This rearrangement joins TRBV12-3 or TRBV12-4 to TRBJ2-5, with D possibly called TRBD1 or TRBD2 (5 bases each). The last part of the DNA fits TRBJ2-7 better; the J call may be wrong. The CDR3 extends over 14 amino acids. CDR3 sequence reads: CASSWPRGTGEQYF. CDR3 sequence (DNA): TGTGCCAGCAGTTGGCCCCGAGGGACGGGCGAGCAGTACTTC.

Only a few counts were recorded for this clonotype. The chain recombines TRBV6-5 with TRBJ2-7; 10 bases line up with TRBD1. V lost 7 bases and J lost 3; bases outside the gene matches: 9. The CDR3 contains 15 residues. CDR1 MNHEY and CDR2 SVGAGI come from the germline V gene. CDR3 sequence: CASTQTWTGGYEQYF. The CDR3 bases are TGTGCCAGCACACAGACCTGGACAGGGGGCTACGAGCAGTACTTC.

On this clonotype: This is likely a read error, given that the CDR3 carries no conserved phenylalanine or tryptophan at its end. The chain links TRBV10-3 to TRBJ2-1; D is unresolved. Germline CDR1 is ENHRY and CDR2 is SYGVKD. V lost 4 bases and J lost 8, with 9 bases in between. The CDR3 has 12 amino acids. CDR3 nucleotide sequence: TGTGCCATCAGTGGACCCTCGGATGAGCAGTTCCTC. It codes for CAISGPSDEQFL.

This clonotype occurred many times. The chain employs TRBV5-1 and TRBJ2-7, with 7 bases that match TRBD2. The CDR3 loop spans 15 amino acids. J was trimmed by 5 bases and V by 4 bases; bases with no gene match: 12. In germline, CDR1 is SGHRS, CDR2 YFSETQ. CDR3 loop: CASSRTGGNSDEQYF. In nucleotides, the CDR3 is TGCGCCAGCAGCCGGACCGGGGGGAATTCGGACGAGCAGTACTTC.

Notes on this clonotype: One junction end does not reproduce the germline sequence, and a read error may be involved. DNA for the CDR3: TGTGCCAGCAGCCCTACTCCCGGGCGAAAAGAAAAACCGTTTTTT. It specifies CASSPTPGRKEKPFF. This sequence joins TRBV7-6 and TRBJ1-4, with D unresolved. The germline gives CDR1 SGHVS, CDR2 FNYEAQ. This CDR3 has 15 amino acids.

This clonotype was seen at least ten times. Germline and junction disagree at one end, which may indicate a read error. The chain joins TRBV4-1 to TRBJ2-7, with D perhaps matching TRBD1 (5 bases). CDR3 length equals 15 residues. Looked up from germline, CDR1 is MGHRA and CDR2 is YSYEKL. The CDR3 here is CASSQEEAGPYEQYF. Written as DNA, the CDR3 is TGTGCCAGCAGCCAAGAAGAGGCAGGGCCCTACGAGCAGTACTTC.

In this sample, this clonotype turned up many times. The chain is built from TRBV7-2 and TRBJ2-4, with TRBD1 matching over 11 bases. J gave up 9 bases and V 5 bases, and 3 bases lay outside the gene matches. Germline V gene data show CDR1 as SGHTA and CDR2 as FQGNSA. CDR3 length: 13 amino acids. CDR3 DNA: TGTGCCAGCAGCCGGGGACAGGGGGGCATTCAGTACTTC. It encodes CASSRGQGGIQYF.

With regard to this clonotype: One base away lies a much larger clone, so this may be a sequencing read error. The CDR3 region has the DNA TGTGCCAGCAGTTACTCTGGCCCTAGAGCGGGAGAGCATGAGCAGCACTTC. This translates into CASSYSGPRAGEHEQHF. This chain links TRBV6-6 with TRBJ2-7, with 8 nucleotides matching TRBD2. The CDR3 extends over 17 amino acids. CDR1 is MNHNY and CDR2 is SVGAGI in the germline V gene (reference sequence).

In the case of this clonotype: One end of the junction is discordant with germline, which a read error may explain. The V gene is TRBV5-1, the J gene TRBJ2-5; D perhaps matches TRBD2 (7 bases). The CDR3 length is 13 residues. Germline-derived CDR1 and CDR2 are SGHRS and YFSETQ. The CDR3 reads CARSLEGGQAQYF. The CDR3 nucleotides are TGCGCCCGCAGCTTGGAGGGGGGGCAGGCTCAGTACTTC.

This clonotype was recorded many times. The V and J genes are TRBV20-1 and TRBJ2-1; D ambiguous. Germline CDR1 and CDR2: DFQATT and SNEGSKA (reference sequence). CDR3 length equals 14 residues. The V end lost 4 bases, the J end lost 0 bases, and 10 bases lay between the germline ends. The CDR3 coding sequence is TGCAGTGCTACCTTAGCAGACTCCTACAATGAGCAGTTCTTC. Amino acid sequence: CSATLADSYNEQFF.

The chain links TRBV20-1 to TRBJ2-4; 9 bases fit TRBD2. The CDR3 extends over 18 amino acids. The ends lost 1 base at V and 13 bases at J; junction bases unmatched: 23. Germline V gene data show CDR1 as DFQATT and CDR2 as SNEGSKA (reference sequence). The CDR3 nucleotides are TGCAGTGCTAGAGTGGCTAACGCCGGGACTAGCAACTACAATGAGCAGTACTTC. This sequence encodes CSARVANAGTSNYNEQYF.

This clonotype was detected ten times or more. The chain couples TRBV7-9 to TRBJ2-7; D is perhaps TRBD1 or TRBD2 (5 bases each). There are 13 residues in the CDR3. Per germline, CDR1 SEHNR and CDR2 FQNEAQ (reference sequence). V was clipped by 5 bases and J by 5 bases, with 13 bases between them. In DNA, the CDR3 is TGTGCCAGCAGCCCAGACGGGACCCACGAGCAGTACTTC. Translation gives CASSPDGTHEQYF.

The rearrangement joins TRBV12-3 or TRBV12-4 to TRBJ1-4; weak D call: TRBD1 (6 bases). This CDR3 is built from 15 residues. V shed 6 bases and J shed 2 bases, with 13 bases lying between them. The CDR3 loop reads CASRTGGLTNEKLFF. CDR3 sequence (DNA): TGTGCCAGCAGGACAGGAGGCTTGACTAATGAAAAACTGTTTTTT.

Ten or more counts support this clonotype. This sequence joins TRBV6-1 and TRBJ2-5; D may be TRBD1 or TRBD2 (5 bases each). In germline, CDR1 is MNHNS, CDR2 SASEGT. This CDR3 has 15 amino acids. Between the trimmed V and J ends, which lost 4 bases and 5 bases, there was a span of 17 bases. CDR3 loop: CASSGGITRKETQYF. As DNA, the CDR3 is TGTGCCAGCAGTGGGGGGATTACAAGAAAGGAGACCCAGTACTTC.

CDR3 sequence: CASSKGGRLDQETQYF. The CDR3 DNA sequence: TGTGCCAGCAGTAAGGGGGGGAGACTAGATCAAGAGACCCAGTACTTC. The chain combines TRBV6-6 with TRBJ2-5; perhaps TRBD2 as D (7 bases). This CDR3 is 16 amino acids long. Trimming stripped 5 bases from V and 2 bases from J, with 18 bases between. Germline CDR1 is MNHNY and CDR2 is SVGAGI (reference sequence).

The V and J genes are TRBV28 and TRBJ1-3; D remains ambiguous. Germline V gene data show CDR1 as MDHEN and CDR2 as SYDVKM. V lost 4 bases and J 4 bases, leaving 14 bases between the germline ends. CDR3 length: 15 residues. The CDR3 bases are TGTGCCAGCAGTTCACCTTCTCCCTCCGGAAACACCATATATTTT. Amino acids: CASSSPSPSGNTIYF.

This clonotype has more than one count but fewer than ten. J is TRBJ2-4 and V is TRBV3-1, with 10 bases fitting TRBD1. V was pared by 5 bases and J by 0 bases, with 4 bases of the junction left unmatched. Germline lookup yields CDR1 LGHDT and CDR2 YNNKEL (reference sequence). This CDR3 comprises 16 residues. CDR3 amino acids: CASSKTGGGAKNIQYF. CDR3 nucleotides: TGTGCCAGCAGCAAGACAGGGGGCGGAGCCAAAAACATTCAGTACTTC.

This clonotype was observed a few times. At one end, the junction sequence differs from germline, possibly due to a read error. The chain is built from TRBV5-6 and TRBJ1-2, with D unresolved. Germline-derived CDR1 and CDR2 are SGHDT and YYEEEE. The CDR3 consists of 14 residues. The CDR3 here is CARSLGIGSSGYTF. The CDR3 coding sequence is TGTGCCCGCAGCTTGGGCATAGGGTCAAGTGGCTACACCTTC. Drawing the rest from reference TRBV5-6 and TRBJ1-2, the complete variable domain is DAGVTQSPTHLIKTRGQQVTLRCSPKSGHDTVSWYQQALGQGPQFIFQYYEEEERQRGNFPDRFSGHQFPNYSSELNVNALLLGDSALYLCARSLGIGSSGYTFGSGTRLTVV.

The chain couples TRBV14 to TRBJ1-1; 10 bases match TRBD1. The germline gives CDR1 SGHDN, CDR2 FVKESK. After removal of 3 bases from V and 7 bases from J, the junction contained 14 bases not matched to a gene. The CDR3 runs to 17 residues. CDR3 sequence: CASSHKVRGTGVNEAFF. In DNA, the CDR3 is TGTGCCAGCAGCCATAAAGTCAGGGGGACAGGGGTCAATGAAGCTTTCTTT.

With regard to this clonotype: A read error may be the cause here, since a much bigger clone is one base away. The chain recombines TRBV5-1 with TRBJ2-1; the match to TRBD2 covers 12 bases. The J call may be in error: the DNA end matches TRBJ2-7 better. Germline CDR1 reads SGHRS; CDR2 reads YFSETQ. This CDR3 spans 17 amino acids. The CDR3 coding sequence is TGCGCCAGCAGCATACTAGCGGGGGGAGCCTCCTACAATGAGCAGTACTTC. Protein: CASSILAGGASYNEQYF.

This clonotype was counted between two and nine times. V usage is TRBV6-6 and J usage is TRBJ1-2; D is uncertain. Per germline, CDR1 MNHNY and CDR2 SVGAGI (reference sequence). The CDR3 is 14 residues long. Trimming stripped 5 bases from V and 4 bases from J, with 14 bases between. CDR3 loop: CASSTKTTIYGYTF. The CDR3 nucleotides read TGTGCCAGCAGTACCAAGACAACTATCTATGGCTACACCTTC.

The chain recombines TRBV28 with TRBJ1-6, with a possible D match to TRBD1 (5 bases). This CDR3 comprises 16 residues. V lost 3 bases to trimming and J lost 6 bases, with 15 bases between them. Germline V gene lookup returns CDR1 MDHEN and CDR2 SYDVKM. CDR3 protein: CASSFGGIMSNSPLHF. The DNA for the CDR3 is TGTGCCAGCAGTTTTGGGGGGATAATGAGTAATTCACCCCTCCACTTT.

The V call is TRBV12-3 or TRBV12-4, the J call TRBJ1-5, with unresolved D. This CDR3 contains 15 residues. Trimming took off 4 bases at V and 2 bases at J, with 12 bases between the two ends. The CDR3 DNA is TGTGCCAGCAGTTCAGACGGACTGGGCAATCAGCCCCAGCATTTT. Translating gives CASSSDGLGNQPQHF.

Notes on this clonotype: The junction departs from the called germline gene at one end, perhaps through a read error. The chain employs TRBV11-2 and TRBJ2-2; 7 bases map to TRBD2. Germline V gene data show CDR1 as SGHAT and CDR2 as FQNNGV. The CDR3 extends over 15 amino acids. The CDR3 DNA reads TGTGTCAGCAGCTTTGGGGGGGCGAACACCGGGGAGCTGTTTTTT. Translating gives CVSSFGGANTGELFF.